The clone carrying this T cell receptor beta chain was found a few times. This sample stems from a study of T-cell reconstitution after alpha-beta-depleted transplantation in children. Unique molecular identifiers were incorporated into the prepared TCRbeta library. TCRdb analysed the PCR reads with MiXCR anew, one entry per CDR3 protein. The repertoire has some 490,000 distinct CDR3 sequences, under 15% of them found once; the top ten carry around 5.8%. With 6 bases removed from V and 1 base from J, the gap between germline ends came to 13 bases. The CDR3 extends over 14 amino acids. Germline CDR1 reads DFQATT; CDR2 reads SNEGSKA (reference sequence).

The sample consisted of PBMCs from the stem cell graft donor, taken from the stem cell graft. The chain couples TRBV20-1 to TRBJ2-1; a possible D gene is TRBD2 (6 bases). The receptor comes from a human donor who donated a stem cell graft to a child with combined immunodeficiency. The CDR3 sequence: CSAALALSYNEQFF. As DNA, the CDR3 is TGCAGTGCCGCACTAGCATTGTCCTACAATGAGCAGTTCTTC.